This T cell receptor beta chain comes out of a study of cytomegalovirus exposure and HLA in healthy donors. Study conclusions and caveats: Donors belonging to an Asian-associated ancestry cluster reportedly showed fewer N-insertions in productive TCRs than the 666-donor mean, according to what a later analysis found. DRB1 had the most TCR associations and HLA-C the fewest, a later analysis found, with rates varying by HLA locus. Reportedly, TCR beta sequences accurately predicted HLA-A and HLA-B alleles in most subjects.

PCR was performed using 60 Vbeta and 13 Jbeta primers. The method was immunoSEQ multiplex PCR; TCRdb's version includes in-frame clones alone and lacks a portion of them. The sample includes about 160,000 clones, around 74% of them seen just once. Germline loops: CDR1 SEHNR, CDR2 FQNEAQ (reference sequence). V gave up 5 bases and J gave up 2 bases, with 14 bases separating them. CDR3 length: 15 amino acids. Worth noting for this clone: The antigen is not known.

The chain carries TRBV7-9 and TRBJ2-3; the D is unclear. The sequenced sample was PBMCs. The TCR comes from a female donor in good health and CMV-seronegative. The CDR3, as DNA: TGTGCCAGCAGCCCAGAGAGGCTTTCCACAGATACGCAGTATTTT. Protein: CASSPERLSTDTQYF.